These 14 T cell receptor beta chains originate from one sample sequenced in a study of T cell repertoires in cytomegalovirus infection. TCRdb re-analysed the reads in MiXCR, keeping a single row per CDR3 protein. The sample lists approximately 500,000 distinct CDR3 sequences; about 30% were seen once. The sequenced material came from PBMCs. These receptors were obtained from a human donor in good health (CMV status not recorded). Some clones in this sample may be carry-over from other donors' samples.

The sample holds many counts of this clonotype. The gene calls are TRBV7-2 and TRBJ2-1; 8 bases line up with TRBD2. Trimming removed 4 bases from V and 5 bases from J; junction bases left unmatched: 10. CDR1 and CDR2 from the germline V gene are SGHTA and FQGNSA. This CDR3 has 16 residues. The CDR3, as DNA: TGTGCCAGCAGCTCGTGGGCCAGCGGGAGTAACAATGAGCAGTTCTTC. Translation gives CASSSWASGSNNEQFF.

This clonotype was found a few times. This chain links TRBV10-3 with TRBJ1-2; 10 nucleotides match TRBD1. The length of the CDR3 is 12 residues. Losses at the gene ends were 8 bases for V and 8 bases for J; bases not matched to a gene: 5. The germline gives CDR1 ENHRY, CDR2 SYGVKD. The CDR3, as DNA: TGTGCCATCGACAGGGGGCTGGACGGCTACACCTTC. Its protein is CAIDRGLDGYTF.

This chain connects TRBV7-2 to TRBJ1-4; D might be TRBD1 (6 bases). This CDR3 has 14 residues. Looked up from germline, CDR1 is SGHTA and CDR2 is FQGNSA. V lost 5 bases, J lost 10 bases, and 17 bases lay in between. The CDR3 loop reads CASSLIGGRGKLFF. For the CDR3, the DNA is TGTGCCAGCAGCCTCATCGGGGGGCGAGGAAAACTGTTTTTT.

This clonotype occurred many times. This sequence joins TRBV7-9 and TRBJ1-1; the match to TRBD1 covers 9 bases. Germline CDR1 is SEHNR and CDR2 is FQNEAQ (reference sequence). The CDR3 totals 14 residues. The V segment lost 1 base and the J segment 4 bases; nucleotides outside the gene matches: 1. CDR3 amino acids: CASSLGTGVTEAFF. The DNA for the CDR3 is TGTGCCAGCAGCTTAGGGACAGGGGTCACTGAAGCTTTCTTT. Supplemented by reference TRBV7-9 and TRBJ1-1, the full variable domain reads DTGVSQNPRHKITKRGQNVTFRCDPISEHNRLYWYRQTLGQGPEFLTYFQNEAQLEKSRLLSDRFSAERPKGSFSTLEIQRTEQGDSAMYLCASSLGTGVTEAFFGQGTRLTVV.

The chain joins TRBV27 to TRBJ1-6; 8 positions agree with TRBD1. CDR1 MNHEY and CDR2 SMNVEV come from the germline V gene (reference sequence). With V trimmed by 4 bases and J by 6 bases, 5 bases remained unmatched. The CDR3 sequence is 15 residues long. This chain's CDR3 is CASSSRGLGNSPLHF. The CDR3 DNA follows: TGTGCCAGCAGTTCCAGGGGGCTCGGTAATTCACCCCTCCACTTT.

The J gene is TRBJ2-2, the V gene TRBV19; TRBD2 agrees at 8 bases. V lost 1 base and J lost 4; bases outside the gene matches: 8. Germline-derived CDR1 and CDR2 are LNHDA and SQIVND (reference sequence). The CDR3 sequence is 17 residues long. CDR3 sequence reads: CASSIVGLAGLTGELFF. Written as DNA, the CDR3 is TGTGCCAGTAGTATAGTAGGTTTAGCGGGACTCACCGGGGAGCTGTTTTTT.

The CDR3 nucleotides are TGTGCCAGCAGTTACCTCGGACAGGTTACGAACACTGAAGCTTTCTTT. It yields the protein CASSYLGQVTNTEAFF. The rearrangement joins TRBV27 to TRBJ1-1; 7 bases fit TRBD1. Germline-derived CDR1 and CDR2 are MNHEY and SMNVEV (reference sequence). J lost 1 base, V lost 4 bases, and 9 bases had no gene match. The CDR3 runs to 16 residues.

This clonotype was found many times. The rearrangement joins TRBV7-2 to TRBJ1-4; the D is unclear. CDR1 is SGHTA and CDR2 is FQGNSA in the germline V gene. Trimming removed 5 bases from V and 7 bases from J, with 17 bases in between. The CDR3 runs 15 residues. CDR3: CASSLGQTGGEKLFF. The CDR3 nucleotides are TGTGCCAGCAGCCTGGGCCAGACTGGAGGTGAAAAACTGTTTTTT.

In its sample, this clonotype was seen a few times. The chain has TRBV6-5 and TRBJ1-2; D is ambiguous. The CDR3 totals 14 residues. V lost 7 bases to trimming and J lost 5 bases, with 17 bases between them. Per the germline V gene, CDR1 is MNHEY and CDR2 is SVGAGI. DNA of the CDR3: TGTGCCAGCACTCCCGGGGAACTTGCGTATGGCTACACCTTC. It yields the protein CASTPGELAYGYTF.

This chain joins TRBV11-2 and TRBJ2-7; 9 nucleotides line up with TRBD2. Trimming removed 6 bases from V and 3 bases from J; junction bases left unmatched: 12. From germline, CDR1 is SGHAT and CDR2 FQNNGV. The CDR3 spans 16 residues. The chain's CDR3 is CASRDLFGTSIYEQYF. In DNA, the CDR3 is TGTGCCAGCAGGGATTTATTCGGGACTAGCATCTACGAGCAGTACTTC.

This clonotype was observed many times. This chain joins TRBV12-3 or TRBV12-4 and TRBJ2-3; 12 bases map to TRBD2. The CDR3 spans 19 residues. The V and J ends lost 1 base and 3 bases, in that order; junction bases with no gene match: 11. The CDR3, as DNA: TGTGCCAGCAGTTTAGGGCTAGCGGGAGGGTTTTATGCGACAGATACGCAGTATTTT. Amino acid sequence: CASSLGLAGGFYATDTQYF.

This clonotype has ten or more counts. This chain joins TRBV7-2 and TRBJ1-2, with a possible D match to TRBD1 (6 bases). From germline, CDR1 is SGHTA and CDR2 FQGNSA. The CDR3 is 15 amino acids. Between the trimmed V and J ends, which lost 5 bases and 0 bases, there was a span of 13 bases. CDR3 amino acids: CASSPRGPTNYGYTF. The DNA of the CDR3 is TGTGCCAGCAGCCCCCGGGGGCCGACTAACTATGGCTACACCTTC.

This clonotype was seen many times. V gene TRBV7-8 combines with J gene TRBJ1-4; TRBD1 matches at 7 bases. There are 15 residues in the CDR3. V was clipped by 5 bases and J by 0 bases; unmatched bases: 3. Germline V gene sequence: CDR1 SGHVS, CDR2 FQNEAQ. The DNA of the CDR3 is TGTGCCAGCAGCCAAGGGGGCGCAACTAATGAAAAACTGTTTTTT. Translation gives CASSQGGATNEKLFF.

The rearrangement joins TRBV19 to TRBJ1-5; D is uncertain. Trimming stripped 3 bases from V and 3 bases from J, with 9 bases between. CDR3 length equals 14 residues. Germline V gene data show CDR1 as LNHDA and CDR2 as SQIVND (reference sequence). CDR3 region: CASSIISNNQPQHF. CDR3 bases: TGTGCCAGTAGTATTATTTCCAACAATCAGCCCCAGCATTTT.